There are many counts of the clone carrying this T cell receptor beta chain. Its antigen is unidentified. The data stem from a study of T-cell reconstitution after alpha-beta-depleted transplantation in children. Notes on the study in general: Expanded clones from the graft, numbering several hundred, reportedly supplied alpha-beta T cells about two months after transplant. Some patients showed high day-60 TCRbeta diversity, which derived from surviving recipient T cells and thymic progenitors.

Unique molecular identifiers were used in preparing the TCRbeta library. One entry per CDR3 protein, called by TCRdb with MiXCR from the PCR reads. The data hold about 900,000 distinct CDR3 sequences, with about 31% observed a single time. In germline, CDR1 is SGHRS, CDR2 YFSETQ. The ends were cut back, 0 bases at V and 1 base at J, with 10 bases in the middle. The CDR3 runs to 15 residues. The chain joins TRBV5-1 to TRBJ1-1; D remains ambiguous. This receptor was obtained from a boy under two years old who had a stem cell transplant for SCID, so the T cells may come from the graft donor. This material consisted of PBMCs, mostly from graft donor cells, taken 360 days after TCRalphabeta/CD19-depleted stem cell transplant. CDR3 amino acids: CASSLGGWGNTEAFF. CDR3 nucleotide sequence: TGCGCCAGCAGCTTGGGAGGGTGGGGGAACACTGAAGCTTTCTTT.